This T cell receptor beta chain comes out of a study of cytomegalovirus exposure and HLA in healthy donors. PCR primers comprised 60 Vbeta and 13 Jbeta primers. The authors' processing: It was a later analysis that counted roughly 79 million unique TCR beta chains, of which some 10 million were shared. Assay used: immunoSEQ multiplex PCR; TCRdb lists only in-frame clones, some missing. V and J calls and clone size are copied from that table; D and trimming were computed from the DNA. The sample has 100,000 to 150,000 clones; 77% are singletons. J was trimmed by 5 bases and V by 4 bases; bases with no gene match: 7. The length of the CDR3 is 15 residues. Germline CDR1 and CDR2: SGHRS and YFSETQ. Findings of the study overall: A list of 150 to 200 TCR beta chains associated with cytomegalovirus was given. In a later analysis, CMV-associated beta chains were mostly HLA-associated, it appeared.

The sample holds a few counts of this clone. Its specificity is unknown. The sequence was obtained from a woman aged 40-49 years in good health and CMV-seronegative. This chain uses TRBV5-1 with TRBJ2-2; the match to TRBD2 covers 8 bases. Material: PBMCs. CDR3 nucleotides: TGCGCCAGCAGCCGTGGTAGCGGGGAAACCGGGGAGCTGTTTTTT. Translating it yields CASSRGSGETGELFF.